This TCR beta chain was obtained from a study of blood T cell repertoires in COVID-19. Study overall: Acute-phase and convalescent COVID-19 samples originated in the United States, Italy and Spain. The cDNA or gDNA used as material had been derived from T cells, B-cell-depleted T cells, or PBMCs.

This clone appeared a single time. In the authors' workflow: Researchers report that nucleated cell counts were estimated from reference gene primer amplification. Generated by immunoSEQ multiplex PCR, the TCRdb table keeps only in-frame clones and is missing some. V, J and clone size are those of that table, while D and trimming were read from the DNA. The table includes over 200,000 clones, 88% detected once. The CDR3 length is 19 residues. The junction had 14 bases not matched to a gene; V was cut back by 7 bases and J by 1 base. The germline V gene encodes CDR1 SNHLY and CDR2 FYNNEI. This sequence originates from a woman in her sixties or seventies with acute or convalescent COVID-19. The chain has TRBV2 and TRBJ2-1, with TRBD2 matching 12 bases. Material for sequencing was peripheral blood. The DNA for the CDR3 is TGTGCCAGCACCGAATATCTAGCGGGAGGGCCCCTTTCCTACAATGAGCAGTTCTTC. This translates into CASTEYLAGGPLSYNEQFF.